The 7 T cell receptor beta chains below all came from one sample that was sequenced in a study of early T cells in non-severe SARS-CoV-2 infection. In TCRdb, the 5' RACE reads were re-called with MiXCR into one record per CDR3 protein. Counted here are roughly 120,000 distinct CDR3 sequences, about 15% occurring once; the ten biggest clones make up less than 25%. The sample was whole blood. These TCRs come from an adult who was a healthcare worker with PCR-confirmed SARS-CoV-2 infection or an uninfected control (not recorded which).

There are a few counts of this clonotype. The J gene is TRBJ1-4, the V gene TRBV5-4; TRBD1 is a possible D gene (6 bases). The germline CDR1 and CDR2 sequences are SGHNT and YYREEE (reference sequence). The CDR3 consists of 16 residues. Trimming pared 4 bases from V and 1 base from J, leaving 14 bases between. CDR3 sequence (DNA): TGTGCCAGCAGCCCGGAGCTGGACAGAACTAATGAAAAACTGTTTTTT. Translation gives CASSPELDRTNEKLFF. Complete variable domain (other parts from reference TRBV5-4 and TRBJ1-4): ETGVTQSPTHLIKTRGQQVTLRCSSQSGHNTVSWYQQALGQGPQFIFQYYREEENGRGNFPPRFSGLQFPNYSSELNVNALELDDSALYLCASSPELDRTNEKLFFGSGTQLSVL.

V gene TRBV2 combines with J gene TRBJ2-5; D is undetermined. The CDR3 is 14 residues long. CDR1 is SNHLY and CDR2 is FYNNEI in the germline V gene. The V and J ends lost 6 bases and 10 bases respectively, with 21 bases between them. CDR3 sequence reads: CASRENYGSSNQYF. CDR3 DNA sequence: TGTGCCAGCAGAGAGAACTACGGGTCCTCAAACCAGTACTTC.

This clonotype turned up a few times. The chain combines TRBV20-1 with TRBJ1-6; D unclear. Germline V gene sequence: CDR1 DFQATT, CDR2 SNEGSKA (reference sequence). V lost 5 bases to trimming and J lost 0 bases, with 11 bases between them. This CDR3 contains 15 residues. The CDR3 protein is CSASRARSYNSPLHF. The CDR3 DNA is TGCAGTGCTTCTCGGGCCCGCTCCTATAATTCACCCCTCCACTTT.

This rearrangement joins TRBV12-3 or TRBV12-4 to TRBJ1-2; D call uncertain. CDR3 length: 12 residues. Trimming took 2 bases from V and 7 from J, leaving 8 bases between them. CDR3 residues: CASSLPRIGYTF. The DNA of the CDR3 is TGTGCCAGCAGTTTACCACGGATTGGCTACACCTTC.

This chain connects TRBV5-1 to TRBJ2-5; either TRBD1 or TRBD2 may supply D (6 bases each). Trimming took 6 bases from V and 4 from J, leaving 19 bases between them. CDR1 and CDR2 from the germline V gene are SGHRS and YFSETQ. The CDR3 is made up of 15 amino acids. The CDR3: CASTSNLGGLETQYF. The CDR3 DNA is TGCGCCAGCACCTCGAATTTAGGGGGGCTAGAGACCCAGTACTTC. Combining the CDR3 with reference TRBV5-1 and TRBJ2-5 gives the whole variable domain KAGVTQTPRYLIKTRGQQVTLSCSPISGHRSVSWYQQTPGQGLQFLFEYFSETQRNKGNFPGRFSGRQFSNSRSEMNVSTLELGDSALYLCASTSNLGGLETQYFGPGTRLLVL.

The table lists this clonotype with many counts. The chain carries TRBV19 and TRBJ2-1; tentative D call: TRBD2 (5 bases). Germline CDR1 and CDR2: LNHDA and SQIVND (reference sequence). The CDR3 spans 13 residues. The V gene lost 7 bases and the J gene lost 0 bases, with 7 bases spanning the gap. The CDR3 nucleotides read TGTGCCAGTAAAGGGAGCTCCTACAATGAGCAGTTCTTC. Its translation: CASKGSSYNEQFF.

The chain uses TRBV11-2 and TRBJ2-1, with unresolved D. CDR1 SGHAT and CDR2 FQNNGV come from the germline V gene. V was trimmed by 3 bases and J by 9 bases, leaving 6 bases between them. CDR3 length: 11 residues. In DNA, the CDR3 is TGTGCCAGCAGCTTTAGCCGTGAGCAGTTCTTC. Translating gives CASSFSREQFF.